This TCR beta chain was captured in a study of blood T cell repertoires in COVID-19. The method was immunoSEQ multiplex PCR; TCRdb's version includes in-frame clones alone and lacks a portion of them. The table records fewer than 120,000 clones, around nine tenths of them present only once. Germline CDR1 is LNHNV and CDR2 is YYDKDF (reference sequence). The CDR3 totals 14 residues. Trimming took 8 bases from V and 6 from J; bases not matched to a gene: 5. The sequence came from a woman aged 45-60 years with acute or convalescent COVID-19. Sample: peripheral blood. The chain couples TRBV15 to TRBJ1-5; 12 positions match TRBD1. CDR3 in amino acids: CATWDRGLGQPQHF. As DNA, the CDR3 is TGTGCCACCTGGGACAGGGGGCTAGGTCAGCCCCAGCATTTT.